One sample yielded the 2 T cell receptor beta chains listed below, sequenced in a study of breast tumors, draining lymph nodes, adjacent tissues. Axillary draining lymph nodes of breast cancer patients supplied the node samples. TCRdb reprocessed the multiplex PCR reads via MiXCR and lists one record per CDR3 protein. The sample lists about 200,000 distinct CDR3 sequences; roughly 31% were seen once. What was sequenced was axillary lymph node tissue. Receptors were obtained from a female donor with breast cancer. Some clones in this sample may be carry-over from other donors' samples.

There are a few counts of this clonotype. A single base separates this from a much larger clone, so it may be a read error. The chain's CDR3 is CASSFLGPDEQYF. The CDR3 DNA sequence: TGTGCCAGCAGCTTTTTAGGACCAGACGAGCAGTACTTC. The chain combines TRBV5-6 with TRBJ2-7; D not resolved. The CDR3 has 13 amino acids. Germline V CDR1 and CDR2: SGHDT, YYEEEE. V shed 2 bases and J shed 5 bases, with 11 bases lying between them. Variable domain in full (rest from reference TRBV5-6 and TRBJ2-7): DAGVTQSPTHLIKTRGQQVTLRCSPKSGHDTVSWYQQALGQGPQFIFQYYEEEERQRGNFPDRFSGHQFPNYSSELNVNALLLGDSALYLCASSFLGPDEQYFGPGTRLTVT.

In its sample, this clonotype was seen many times. A junction boundary mismatches the germline segment, possibly from a read error. The J gene is TRBJ1-6, the V gene TRBV9; D may be TRBD1 (6 bases). Germline CDR1 SGDLS, CDR2 YYNGEE. This CDR3 is 15 amino acids long. This CDR3 is CASSAQDSYNSPPHF. DNA of the CDR3: TGTGCCAGCAGCGCCCAGGACAGCTATAATTCACCCCCCCACTTT. Complete variable domain (other parts from reference TRBV9 and TRBJ1-6): DSGVTQTPKHLITATGQRVTLRCSPRSGDLSVYWYQQSLDQGLQFLIQYYNGEERAKGNILERFSAQQFPDLHSELNLSSLELGDSALYFCASSAQDSYNSPPHFGNGTRLTVT.